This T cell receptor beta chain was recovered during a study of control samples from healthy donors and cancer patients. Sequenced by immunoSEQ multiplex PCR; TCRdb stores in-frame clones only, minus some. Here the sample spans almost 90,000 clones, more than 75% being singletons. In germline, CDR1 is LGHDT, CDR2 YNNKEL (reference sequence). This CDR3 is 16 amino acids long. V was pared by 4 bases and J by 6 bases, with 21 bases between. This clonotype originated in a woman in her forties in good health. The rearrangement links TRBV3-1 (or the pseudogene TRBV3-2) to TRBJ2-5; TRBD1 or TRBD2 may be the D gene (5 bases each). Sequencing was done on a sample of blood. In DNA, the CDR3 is TGTGCCAGCAGCCCCGAACCTTGGGGGATTGAAAAGACCCAGTACTTC. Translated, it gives CASSPEPWGIEKTQYF.